The T cell receptor (beta chain) under discussion was sequenced for a study of T cell responses to AZD1222 COVID-19 vaccine (dated by TCRdb to the early 2020s). Context from the whole study: AZD1222 recipients with second doses at about 4 weeks or about 12 weeks were pooled, because spike-specific TCR depth and breadth did not differ between schedules. A total of around 240 trial participants underwent TCR sequencing, of whom about 200 had received two doses of AZD1222 and some 25 had received two doses of the MenACWY control vaccine. Trial participants were enrolled by age into subgroups of 18-55, 56-69 and 70-plus years, and around 140, 26 and 57 TCR-sequenced participants, respectively, were included in these subgroups.

Study-wide conclusions, independent of this receptor: In the small 56-69-year group, the increase in depth fell short of significance, most likely because of low power. The vaccine-associated CD4 TCRs covered the entire spike protein, and the dominant responses fell in regions 160-218 and 743-854. A significant rise in spike-specific TCR breadth and depth was observed after two AZD1222 doses relative to day 0 and relative to MenACWY recipients. Because no day 14 peak-response samples were available, repertoires were characterized only after the peak T cell response. Epitopes outside the regions mutated in the B.1.351 and B.1.1.7 variants were reportedly recognized by nearly half of the unique spike-specific TCRs. Only six or seven AZD1222 recipients were SARS-CoV-2 seropositive at baseline, limiting conclusions about previously exposed vaccinees. Participants were mostly white British, with more females than males. The authors suggested clonal diversity may have been underestimated.

The time point label for this specimen denotes: baseline before first vaccination. Vaccinee samples were obtained from the UK trials COV001 and COV002, which included a single-blind randomized controlled phase 2/3 trial of AZD1222 (ChAdOx1 nCoV-19) in healthy adults. Trial participant PBMC samples were collected at day 0 and day 28 after the second dose for TCRbeta chain sequencing. As regards this clone: Its antigen is not yet known. No base quality information exists; no much larger clone differs at one position.

The germline ends are 18 bases apart after V is trimmed by 6 bases and J by 7 bases. Counted from cysteine to phenylalanine, this CDR3 has 14 amino acids. Just CDR3 DNA is preserved here, 42 bases in frame from base 1. The CDR3 regions of human TCRbeta chains were analyzed by immunosequencing. Concerning the study's data processing: TCRs in the repertoires were compared against a reference library of SARS-CoV-2-specific TCRs that had been generated with the MIRA antigen-specificity platform. Breadth was defined as the fraction of unique TCRs that were SARS-CoV-2-associated, and depth was defined as the fraction of total T cells that were SARS-CoV-2-associated. Using the MIRA data, each spike-specific TCR was mapped to the spike region that the TCR reacts to and placed in a CD4 or CD8 class. Log10-transformed breadth and depth values were compared by one-way ANOVA with Sidak's multiple comparisons tests. As stored in TCRdb, this immuneACCESS dataset retains in-frame rearrangements with V and J assigned. A fraction of the clones does not appear; measured against another copy, unresolved V genes explain less than half of the discrepancy, and the remainder lacks a known reason. V and J calls and clone size are copied from that table; D and trimming were computed from the DNA. A total of 80,000 to 100,000 clones appear in this sample, 85% to 95% of them only once. The top ten hold roughly 13% of the sample.

The source of this sequence is an adult in good health. The chain links TRBV23-1 with TRBJ1-2; the D gene assignment is ambiguous. TRBV23-1 is an ORF; its function is uncertain. The specimen was peripheral blood, collected on day 0 of AZD1222 vaccination. The CDR3 protein sequence reads: CASRTTVLDGGYTF. The DNA sequence is given as TGCGCCAGCAGAACAACGGTTCTCGACGGTGGCTACACCTTC.